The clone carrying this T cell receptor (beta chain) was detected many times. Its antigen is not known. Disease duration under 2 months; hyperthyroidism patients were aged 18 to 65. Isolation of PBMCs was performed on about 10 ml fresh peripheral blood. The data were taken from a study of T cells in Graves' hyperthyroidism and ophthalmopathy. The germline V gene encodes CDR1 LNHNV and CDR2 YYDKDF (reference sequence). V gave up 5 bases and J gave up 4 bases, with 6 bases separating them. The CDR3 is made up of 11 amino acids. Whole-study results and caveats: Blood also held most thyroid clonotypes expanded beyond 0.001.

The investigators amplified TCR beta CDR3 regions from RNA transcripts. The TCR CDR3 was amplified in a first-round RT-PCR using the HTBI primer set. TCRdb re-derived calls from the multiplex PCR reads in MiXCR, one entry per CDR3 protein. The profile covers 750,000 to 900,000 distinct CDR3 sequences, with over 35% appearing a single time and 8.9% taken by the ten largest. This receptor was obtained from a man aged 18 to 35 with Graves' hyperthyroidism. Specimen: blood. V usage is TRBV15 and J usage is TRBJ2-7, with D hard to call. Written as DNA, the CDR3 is TGTGCCACCAGCGGTGGATACGAGCAGTACTTC. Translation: CATSGGYEQYF.